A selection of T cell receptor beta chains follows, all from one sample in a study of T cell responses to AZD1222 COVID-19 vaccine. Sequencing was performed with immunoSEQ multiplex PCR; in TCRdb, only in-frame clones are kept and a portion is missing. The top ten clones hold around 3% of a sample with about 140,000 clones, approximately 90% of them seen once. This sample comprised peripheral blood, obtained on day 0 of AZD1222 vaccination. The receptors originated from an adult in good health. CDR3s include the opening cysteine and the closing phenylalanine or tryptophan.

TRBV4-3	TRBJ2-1	CASSQDSGPGGSEQFF
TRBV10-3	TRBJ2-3	CATRATADTQYF
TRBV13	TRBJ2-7	CASSSIPGQGANEQYF
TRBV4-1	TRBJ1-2	CASSQDFPGVYGYTF
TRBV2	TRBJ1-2	CASSGENYGYTF
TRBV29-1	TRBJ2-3	CSVDRSRTSSTDTQYF
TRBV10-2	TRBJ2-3	CASSDLAASSTDTQYF
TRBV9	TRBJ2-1	CASSPSGRVLNEQFF
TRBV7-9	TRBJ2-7	CASSGANYEQYF
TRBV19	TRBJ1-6	CASRLGNSYNSPLHF
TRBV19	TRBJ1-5	CASSIVLDSNQPQHF
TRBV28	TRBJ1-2	CASSPGGFNYGYTF
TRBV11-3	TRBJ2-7	CASSLYGGANYEQYF
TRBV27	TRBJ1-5	CASSRGTGNQPQHF
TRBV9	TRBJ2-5	CASSVGSSGYQETQYF
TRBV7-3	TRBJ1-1	CASSRQGSTEAFF
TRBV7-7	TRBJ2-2	CASSPGLAGNTGELFF
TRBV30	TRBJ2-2	CAWTSGNTGELFF
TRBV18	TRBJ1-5	CASSPGGGQPQHF
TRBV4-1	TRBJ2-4	CASSHGDRSVKNIQYF
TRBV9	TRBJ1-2	CASNPTGGEGYTF
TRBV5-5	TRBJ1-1	CASSLAVNTEAFF
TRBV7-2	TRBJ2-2	CASSLWTGETGELFF
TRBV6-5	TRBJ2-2	CACRTSGGNTGELFF
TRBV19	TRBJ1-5	CASTGRSYQPQHF
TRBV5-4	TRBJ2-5	CASSRVGAPETQYF
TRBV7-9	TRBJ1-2	CASTDDDYGYTF
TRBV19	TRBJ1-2	CASGTGAAYGYTF
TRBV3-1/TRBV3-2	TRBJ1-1	CASSQRSARASEAFF
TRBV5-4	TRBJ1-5	CAIRPGTDQGSNQPQHF
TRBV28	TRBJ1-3	CASSFLDRGGNTIYF
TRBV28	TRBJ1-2	CASIRDRVNGYTF
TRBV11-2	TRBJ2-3	CASSLEYWRGPSTDTQYF
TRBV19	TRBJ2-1	CASSQGKAYNEQFF
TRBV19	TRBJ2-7	CASSPGRYYEQYF
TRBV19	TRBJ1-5	CASSAELYFMGNQPQHF
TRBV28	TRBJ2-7	CASRGNAYEQYF
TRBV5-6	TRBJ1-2	CASSVTGVGYTF
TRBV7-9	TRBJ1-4	CASSPSGGNEKLFF
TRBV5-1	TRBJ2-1	CASSVRLAGANEQFF
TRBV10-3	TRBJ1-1	CASRPSGENTEAFF
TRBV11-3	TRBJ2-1	CASSRGRAARQFF
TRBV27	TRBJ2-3	CASSLVRFSSTDTQYF
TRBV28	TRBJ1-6	CASGGGARLNSPLHF
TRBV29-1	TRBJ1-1	CSVEVGGPNTEAFF
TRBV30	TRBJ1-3	CAWRPGGGNTIYF
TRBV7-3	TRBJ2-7	CASSSQQWTEQYF
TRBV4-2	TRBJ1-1	CASSLKAGTEAFF
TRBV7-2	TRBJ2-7	CASSSGPAGGREQYF
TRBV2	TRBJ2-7	CASSEAGLASYEQYF
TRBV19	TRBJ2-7	CASSNTGGGTYEQYF
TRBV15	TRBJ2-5	CATSRDVETQYF
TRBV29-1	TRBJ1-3	CSVDAGRDTIYF
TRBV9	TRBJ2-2	CASSVVATGGELFF